These 28 T cell receptor beta chains were sequenced from one sample in a study of blood T cell repertoires in COVID-19. Produced via immunoSEQ multiplex PCR; TCRdb's table is partial and in-frame only. The sample holds approximately 160,000 clones, around 80% seen once. Sequenced: PBMCs or T cells enriched from blood (not recorded which). The receptor set was obtained from a woman in her 50s who had recovered from COVID-19.

The chain carries TRBV6-6 and TRBJ2-7; weak D call: TRBD2 (7 bases). The CDR3 has 12 amino acids. Germline V gives CDR1 MNHNY, CDR2 SVGAGI (reference sequence). Deletions cut 7 bases from V and 6 bases from J, with 13 bases between. The CDR3 DNA follows: TGTGCCAGCACCCCGGGGGGCCGCGAGCAGTACTTC. This codes for CASTPGGREQYF.

This sequence joins TRBV5-1 and TRBJ2-5; 12 nucleotides line up with TRBD2. The CDR3 runs 16 residues. V shed 4 bases and J 4 bases; nucleotides not matched to a gene: 8. Germline V gene data show CDR1 as SGHRS and CDR2 as YFSETQ. The CDR3 DNA reads as TGCGCCAGCAGCCCAGCGCCACTAGCGGGAGGAGAGACCCAGTACTTC. This translates into CASSPAPLAGGETQYF.

The chain employs TRBV19 and TRBJ1-5; TRBD1 matches at 8 bases. The CDR3 has 15 residues. Germline CDR1 reads LNHDA; CDR2 reads SQIVND (reference sequence). Trimming removed 4 bases from V and 7 bases from J; junction bases left unmatched: 9. CDR3 region: CASSTELTGAQPQHF. The DNA for the CDR3 is TGTGCCAGTAGTACTGAGCTGACAGGGGCCCAGCCCCAGCATTTT.

The rearrangement uses TRBV7-9 and TRBJ1-6, with D tentatively TRBD1 (6 bases). Germline values: CDR1 SEHNR, CDR2 FQNEAQ (reference sequence). The CDR3 has 16 residues. V lost 5 bases and J lost 3, with 14 bases in between. CDR3 amino acids: CASSPQGQIYNSPLHF. The CDR3 bases are TGTGCCAGCAGCCCACAAGGACAGATCTATAATTCACCCCTCCACTTT.

The chain employs TRBV6-2 or TRBV6-3 and TRBJ2-5; TRBD2 matches 7 bases. The germline V gene has CDR1 MNHEY and CDR2 SVGEGT. This CDR3 region has 16 residues. V shed 2 bases, J shed 7 bases, and the junction held 13 bases outside the gene matches. The chain's CDR3 is CASSYGLASGEGTQYF. The CDR3 DNA sequence: TGTGCCAGCAGTTACGGTCTGGCTAGCGGCGAGGGGACCCAGTACTTC.

The J gene is TRBJ2-7, the V gene TRBV6-5; unclear D gene. V dropped 6 bases and J dropped 7 bases, with 22 bases sitting between them. The CDR3 spans 15 residues. Germline V gene sequence: CDR1 MNHEY, CDR2 SVGAGI. In DNA, the CDR3 is TGTGCCAGCAGCCCCCCTAACAGAGCTGTAAGGGAGCAGTACTTC. Translating it yields CASSPPNRAVREQYF.

This clone was detected only once. The chain links TRBV28 to TRBJ2-1; D uncertain. The CDR3 spans 14 residues. Looked up from germline, CDR1 is MDHEN and CDR2 is SYDVKM. Trimming took 3 bases from V and 10 from J, leaving 16 bases between them. The CDR3 DNA reads TGTGCCAGCAGTTTTCTTGGAGTGGCTGTAGAGCAGTTCTTC. It codes for CASSFLGVAVEQFF.

The genes are TRBV4-3 and TRBJ1-1, with D uncertain. From germline, CDR1 is LGHNA and CDR2 YSLEER. CDR3 length: 13 residues. Trimming removed 0 bases from V and 11 bases from J, with 13 bases in between. The CDR3, as DNA: TGCGCCAGCAGCCAAGATCCGGGCGGAGGTGCTTTCTTT. The encoded protein is CASSQDPGGGAFF.

This clone has a handful of counts. J is TRBJ2-4 and V is TRBV7-8; 8 nucleotides line up with TRBD2. The CDR3 is 13 amino acids. The V segment lost 5 bases and the J segment 8 bases; nucleotides outside the gene matches: 5. Germline V gives CDR1 SGHVS, CDR2 FQNEAQ. The CDR3 here is CASSPERGHIQYF. The CDR3 coding sequence is TGTGCCAGCAGCCCAGAGCGGGGGCACATTCAGTACTTC.

DNA of the CDR3: TGTGCCGGAGCTCTTGGGGGGGCAACAGAGACCCAGTACTTC. This sequence encodes CAGALGGATETQYF. V usage is TRBV2 and J usage is TRBJ2-5, with a tentative D call TRBD2 (7 bases). Between the trimmed V and J ends, which lost 11 bases and 4 bases, there was a span of 20 bases. CDR1 is SNHLY and CDR2 is FYNNEI in the germline V gene. This CDR3 is 14 amino acids long.

The chain is built from TRBV18 and TRBJ2-5; the D is unclear. Germline V gene sequence: CDR1 KGHSH, CDR2 LQKENI. The CDR3 is 13 residues long. V was clipped by 6 bases and J by 5 bases, with 13 bases between them. The CDR3 DNA sequence: TGTGCCAGCTCGCTAGAAACGGTGGAGACCCAGTACTTC. Translation gives CASSLETVETQYF.

The chain couples TRBV6-4 to TRBJ1-3, with D unresolved. Germline values: CDR1 MRHNA, CDR2 SNTAGT. Trimming took off 3 bases at V and 4 bases at J, with 19 bases between the two ends. This CDR3 is built from 17 residues. The CDR3 sequence: CASSDERAARTGNTIYF. The CDR3 nucleotides are TGTGCCAGCAGTGATGAGCGGGCAGCGAGAACCGGAAACACCATATATTTT.

The chain joins TRBV7-3 to TRBJ2-1, with 12 bases lining up with TRBD2. The CDR3 runs 14 residues. The germline gives CDR1 SGHTA, CDR2 FQGTGA. V gave up 2 bases and J gave up 9 bases; unmatched junction bases: 2. The CDR3 nucleotides are TGTGCCAGCAGCTTAGGACTAGCGGGAAGTGAGCAGTTCTTC. Its translation is CASSLGLAGSEQFF. Full variable domain (remainder filled in from reference TRBV7-3 and TRBJ2-1): GAGVSQTPSNKVTEKGKYVELRCDPISGHTALYWYRQSLGQGPEFLIYFQGTGAADDSGLPNDRFFAVRPEGSVSTLKIQRTERGDSAVYLCASSLGLAGSEQFFGPGTRLTVL.

The chain combines TRBV6-1 with TRBJ2-3, with TRBD1 matching over 9 bases. The CDR3 has 16 residues. The V gene end was trimmed by 2 bases and the J gene end by 1 base; junction bases not matched to a gene: 4. Per germline, CDR1 MNHNS and CDR2 SASEGT. CDR3 nucleotides: TGTGCCAGCAGTGAAAGTCGGGACAGGGGCACAGATACGCAGTATTTT. This translates into CASSESRDRGTDTQYF.

The chain employs TRBV24-1 and TRBJ2-7, with 10 bases aligning to TRBD1. The germline V gene has CDR1 KGHDR and CDR2 SFDVKD. The CDR3 has 15 residues. The V gene end was trimmed by 5 bases and the J gene end by 3 bases; junction bases not matched to a gene: 6. This CDR3 is CATSVQDRGCYEQYF. The CDR3, as DNA: TGTGCCACCAGTGTCCAGGACAGGGGGTGCTACGAGCAGTACTTC.

The chain couples TRBV28 to TRBJ1-6; no clear D. The CDR3 loop spans 11 amino acids. CDR1 and CDR2 (germline): MDHEN, SYDVKM. Trimming removed 4 bases from V and 7 bases from J, with 2 bases in between. Here the CDR3 reads CASSSNSPLHF. The CDR3, as DNA: TGTGCCAGCAGTTCGAATTCACCCCTCCACTTT. The whole variable domain, remainder taken from reference TRBV28 and TRBJ1-6, is DVKVTQSSRYLVKRTGEKVFLECVQDMDHENMFWYRQDPGLGLRLIYFSYDVKMKEKGDIPEGYSVSREKKERFSLILESASTNQTSMYLCASSSNSPLHFGNGTRLTVT.

V usage is TRBV23-1 and J usage is TRBJ2-5; maybe TRBD2 (5 bases). TRBV23-1 has ORF status, its function being uncertain. Trimming pared 3 bases from V and 5 bases from J, leaving 13 bases between. The CDR3 consists of 14 residues. The CDR3 sequence is CASSHPLGGETQYF. The CDR3 region has the DNA TGCGCCAGCAGTCACCCACTAGGAGGCGAGACCCAGTACTTC.

The chain is built from TRBV3-1 (or the pseudogene TRBV3-2) and TRBJ1-1; D not certain. The CDR3 spans 13 residues. Looked up from germline, CDR1 is LGHDT and CDR2 is YNNKEL (reference sequence). V was pared by 0 bases and J by 2 bases, with 4 bases between. The CDR3 sequence is CASSQDLNTEAFF. CDR3 nucleotide sequence: TGTGCCAGCAGCCAAGATTTAAACACTGAAGCTTTCTTT.

CDR3 amino acids: CASSLGTLEDTQYF. For the CDR3, the DNA is TGTGCCAGCAGCTTAGGGACTTTGGAAGATACGCAGTATTTT. This chain joins TRBV11-3 and TRBJ2-3; TRBD2 is a possible D gene (5 bases). Germline values: CDR1 SGHNT, CDR2 YENEEA. V lost 1 base and J lost 5, with 10 bases in between. The CDR3 has 14 amino acids.

The rearrangement links TRBV5-4 to TRBJ2-1, with TRBD1 as a possible D gene (5 bases). CDR3 length equals 14 residues. The V end lost 5 bases, the J end lost 5 bases, and 14 bases lay between the germline ends. The germline gives CDR1 SGHNT, CDR2 YYREEE (reference sequence). CDR3 region: CASSDTSRDNEQFF. The CDR3 coding sequence is TGTGCCAGCAGTGATACGTCCAGGGACAATGAGCAGTTCTTC. Full variable domain (missing parts from reference TRBV5-4 and TRBJ2-1): ETGVTQSPTHLIKTRGQQVTLRCSSQSGHNTVSWYQQALGQGPQFIFQYYREEENGRGNFPPRFSGLQFPNYSSELNVNALELDDSALYLCASSDTSRDNEQFFGPGTRLTVL.

The chain carries TRBV2 and TRBJ2-1, with TRBD2 identical over 15 bases. This CDR3 has 16 residues. J lost 5 bases, V lost 6 bases, and 5 bases had no gene match. The germline CDR1 and CDR2 sequences are SNHLY and FYNNEI. This CDR3 is CASSLGTSGGNNEQFF. DNA of the CDR3: TGTGCCAGCAGCCTGGGGACTAGCGGGGGGAACAATGAGCAGTTCTTC.

The chain combines TRBV28 with TRBJ1-1; a weak D match, TRBD1 (6 bases). Germline V gene lookup returns CDR1 MDHEN and CDR2 SYDVKM. Trimming left V 3 bases short and J 8 bases short, with 19 bases between. The CDR3 covers 15 residues. Here the CDR3 DNA reads TGTGCCAGCAGTTTCGGACGTAATGGACAGTCCGAAGCTTTCTTT. It codes for CASSFGRNGQSEAFF.

This clone occurred once. The V and J genes are TRBV19 and TRBJ2-3; 8 bases align to TRBD2. The CDR3 spans 16 residues. V lost 4 bases and J lost 0; bases outside the gene matches: 6. Germline assignment: CDR1 LNHDA and CDR2 SQIVND (reference sequence). The DNA of the CDR3 is TGTGCCAGTAGTACGCTGCTAGCGGGTAGCACAGATACGCAGTATTTT. It is translated as CASSTLLAGSTDTQYF.

This clone showed up just once. The chain joins TRBV7-9 to TRBJ1-2, with D unclear. The V and J ends lost 7 bases and 10 bases respectively, with 16 bases between them. Germline CDR1 SEHNR, CDR2 FQNEAQ (reference sequence). CDR3 length: 12 amino acids. The CDR3 region is CASTRSGVSYTF. CDR3 nucleotide sequence: TGTGCCAGCACGCGGAGCGGAGTTTCCTACACCTTC.

The chain links TRBV29-1 to TRBJ2-2; 7 bases match TRBD1. The CDR3 covers 15 residues. Trimming cost V 7 bases and J 8 bases; bases outside gene matches: 16. Germline V gene sequence: CDR1 SQVTM, CDR2 ANQGSEA. CDR3 sequence reads: CSGKQNRGVVGELFF. In DNA form, the CDR3 reads TGCAGCGGGAAGCAAAACAGGGGTGTTGTGGGGGAGCTGTTTTTT.

This clone showed up just a few times. V is TRBV3-1 (or the pseudogene TRBV3-2) and J is TRBJ1-3; D unclear. In germline, CDR1 is LGHDT, CDR2 YNNKEL (reference sequence). Trimming cost V 1 base and J 4 bases, with 17 bases left between them. The CDR3 sequence is 17 residues long. CDR3: CASSQVVASSLGNTIYF. CDR3 DNA sequence: TGTGCCAGCAGCCAAGTGGTGGCATCCTCTTTGGGAAACACCATATATTTT.

The chain employs TRBV4-2 and TRBJ2-1, with TRBD2 matching 8 bases. Germline loops: CDR1 LGHNA, CDR2 YNFKEQ. J gave up 9 bases and V 1 base, and 11 bases lay outside the gene matches. This CDR3 is 16 amino acids long. The DNA for the CDR3 is TGTGCCAGCAGCCAAGTACCGGGACTAGGAATAGGTGAGCAGTTCTTC. This codes for CASSQVPGLGIGEQFF.

The genes are TRBV28 and TRBJ1-5; 8 positions match TRBD1. Losses at the gene ends were 2 bases for V and 9 bases for J; bases not matched to a gene: 12. Germline loops: CDR1 MDHEN, CDR2 SYDVKM. The CDR3 spans 16 residues. The CDR3 region has the DNA TGTGCCAGCAGTTTACCCGGACAGGGACGAGTACTGCCCCAGCATTTT. This codes for CASSLPGQGRVLPQHF.